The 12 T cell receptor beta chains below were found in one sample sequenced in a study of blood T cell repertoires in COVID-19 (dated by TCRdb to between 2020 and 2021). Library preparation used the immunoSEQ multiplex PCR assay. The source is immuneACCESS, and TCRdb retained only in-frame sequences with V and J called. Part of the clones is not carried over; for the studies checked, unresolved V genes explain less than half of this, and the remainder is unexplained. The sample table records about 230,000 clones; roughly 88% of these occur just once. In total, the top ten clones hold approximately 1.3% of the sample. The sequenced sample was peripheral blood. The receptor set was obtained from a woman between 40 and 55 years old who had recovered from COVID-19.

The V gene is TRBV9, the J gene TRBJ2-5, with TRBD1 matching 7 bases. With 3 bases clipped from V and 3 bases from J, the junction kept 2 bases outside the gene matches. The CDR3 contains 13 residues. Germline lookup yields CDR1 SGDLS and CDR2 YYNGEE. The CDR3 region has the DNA TGTGCCAGCAGCGGGGGGACAGAAGAGACCCAGTACTTC. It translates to CASSGGTEETQYF.

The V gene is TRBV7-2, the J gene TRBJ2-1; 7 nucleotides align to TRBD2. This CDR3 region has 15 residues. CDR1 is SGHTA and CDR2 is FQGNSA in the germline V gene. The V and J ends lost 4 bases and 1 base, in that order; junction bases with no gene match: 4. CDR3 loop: CASSSGLGSYNEQFF. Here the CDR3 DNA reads TGTGCCAGCAGCTCAGGACTAGGTTCCTACAATGAGCAGTTCTTC.

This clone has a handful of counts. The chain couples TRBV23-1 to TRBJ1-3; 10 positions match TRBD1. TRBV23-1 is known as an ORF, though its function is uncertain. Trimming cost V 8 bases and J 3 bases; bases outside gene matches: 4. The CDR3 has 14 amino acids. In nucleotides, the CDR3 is TGCGCCAGCGGGGACAGGGGTTATGGAAACACCATATATTTT. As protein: CASGDRGYGNTIYF.

This chain's CDR3 is CAWGWDTTNTEAFF. The CDR3 DNA is TGTGCCTGGGGTTGGGACACGACGAACACTGAAGCTTTCTTT. The J gene is TRBJ1-1, the V gene TRBV30, with D perhaps TRBD1 (6 bases). Germline V gene lookup returns CDR1 GTSNPN and CDR2 SVGIG (reference sequence). V dropped 5 bases and J dropped 1 base, with 14 bases sitting between them. The CDR3 has 14 amino acids.

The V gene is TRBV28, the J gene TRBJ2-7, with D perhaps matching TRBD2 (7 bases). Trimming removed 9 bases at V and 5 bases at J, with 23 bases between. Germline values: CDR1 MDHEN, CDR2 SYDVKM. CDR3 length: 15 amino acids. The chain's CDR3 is CASPPAGGRRDEQYF. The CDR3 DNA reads TGTGCCAGTCCCCCGGCCGGGGGGCGTAGAGACGAGCAGTACTTC.

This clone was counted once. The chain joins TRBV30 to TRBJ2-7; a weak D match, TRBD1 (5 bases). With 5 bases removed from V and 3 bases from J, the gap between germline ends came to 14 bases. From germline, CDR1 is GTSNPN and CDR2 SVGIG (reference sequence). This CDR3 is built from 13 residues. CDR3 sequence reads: CAWDREGFYEQYF. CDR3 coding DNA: TGTGCCTGGGACAGAGAAGGTTTCTACGAGCAGTACTTC.

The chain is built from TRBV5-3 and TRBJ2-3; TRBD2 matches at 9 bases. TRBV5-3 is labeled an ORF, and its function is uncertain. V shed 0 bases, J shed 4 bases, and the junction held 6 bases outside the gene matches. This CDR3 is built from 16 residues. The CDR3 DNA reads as TGTGCCAGAAGCTTGGATGGCGGGGGGGCTCCAGATACGCAGTATTTT. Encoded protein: CARSLDGGGAPDTQYF.

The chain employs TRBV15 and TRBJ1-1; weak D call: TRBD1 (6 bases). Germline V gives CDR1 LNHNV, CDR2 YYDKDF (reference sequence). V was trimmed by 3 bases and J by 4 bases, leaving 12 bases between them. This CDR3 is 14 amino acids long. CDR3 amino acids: CATSSTGFGTEAFF. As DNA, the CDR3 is TGTGCCACCAGCAGTACAGGGTTTGGCACTGAAGCTTTCTTT. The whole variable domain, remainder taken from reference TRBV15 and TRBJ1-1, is DAMVIQNPRYQVTQFGKPVTLSCSQTLNHNVMYWYQQKSSQAPKLLFHYYDKDFNNEADTPDNFQSRRPNTSFCFLDIRSPGLGDTAMYLCATSSTGFGTEAFFGQGTRLTVV.

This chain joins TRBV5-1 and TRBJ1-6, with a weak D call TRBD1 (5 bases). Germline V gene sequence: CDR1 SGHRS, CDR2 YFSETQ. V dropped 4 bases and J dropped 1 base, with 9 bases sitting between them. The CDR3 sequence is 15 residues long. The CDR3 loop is CASSLQGSYNSPLHF. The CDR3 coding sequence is TGCGCCAGCAGCCTCCAGGGATCCTATAATTCACCCCTCCACTTT. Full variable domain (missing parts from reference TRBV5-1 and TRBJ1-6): KAGVTQTPRYLIKTRGQQVTLSCSPISGHRSVSWYQQTPGQGLQFLFEYFSETQRNKGNFPGRFSGRQFSNSRSEMNVSTLELGDSALYLCASSLQGSYNSPLHFGNGTRLTVT.

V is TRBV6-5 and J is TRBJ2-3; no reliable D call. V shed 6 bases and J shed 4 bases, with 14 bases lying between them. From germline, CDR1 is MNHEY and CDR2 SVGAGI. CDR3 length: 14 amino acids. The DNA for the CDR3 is TGTGCCAGCAGCTCCAGAGGTGCGGCAGATACGCAGTATTTT. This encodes CASSSRGAADTQYF.

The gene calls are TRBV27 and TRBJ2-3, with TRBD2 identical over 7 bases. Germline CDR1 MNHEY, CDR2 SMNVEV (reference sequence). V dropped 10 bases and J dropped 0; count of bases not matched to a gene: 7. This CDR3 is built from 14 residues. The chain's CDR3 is CATTERGSTDTQYF. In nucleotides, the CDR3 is TGTGCCACCACGGAGCGGGGCAGCACAGATACGCAGTATTTT.

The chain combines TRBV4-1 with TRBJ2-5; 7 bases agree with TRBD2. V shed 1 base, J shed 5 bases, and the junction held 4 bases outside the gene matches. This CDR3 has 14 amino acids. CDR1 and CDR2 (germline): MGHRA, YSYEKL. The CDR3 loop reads CASSQAAAGETQYF. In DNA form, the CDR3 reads TGCGCCAGCAGCCAAGCCGCAGCGGGGGAGACCCAGTACTTC.